A selection of T cell receptor beta chains follows, all from one sample in a study of human T cells and chemical hapten exposure. TCRdb passed the RACE reads through MiXCR, listing each CDR3 protein once. This table has roughly 69,000 distinct CDR3 sequences, around 10% appearing once. The source material was whole blood, sampled in connection with sensitization to the hapten diphenylcyclopropenone (DPC). The receptors stem from a woman aged 45-59 years with alopecia areata. Some clones in this sample may be carry-over from other donors' samples. Both conserved end residues are part of each CDR3. Size tells how often a clone was seen (once, few, many) or the class of an expanded clone, and some rows leave it out.

cdr3_aa j_call cdr3_length v_call clone_size
CASSRTGTRGSDEQFF TRBJ2-1 16 TRBV7-8 NA
CSVETLREGRRADTQYF TRBJ2-3 17 TRBV29-1 many
CASSQDPQPNTEAFF TRBJ1-1 15 TRBV3-1 many
CASSELASGSIAEQYF TRBJ2-7 16 TRBV10-1 few
CASRDLYTNREQYF TRBJ2-7 14 TRBV2 many
CASSSISAGGGTDTQYF TRBJ2-3 17 TRBV5-1 many
CASSFGTLGDNEQFF TRBJ2-1 15 TRBV12-3/TRBV12-4 few
CASSLGEITGVNTEAFF TRBJ1-1 17 TRBV5-1 NA
CASNVVDTGELFF TRBJ2-2 13 TRBV11-2 many
CSAIPPPATHTDTQYF TRBJ2-3 16 TRBV20-1 few
CASSPGLAGIEQFF TRBJ2-1 14 TRBV11-2 many
CASSPWDSSSGYTF TRBJ1-2 14 TRBV3-1 many
CASSKDRGATGELFF TRBJ2-2 15 TRBV11-2 NA
CASSLGTPRSSYEQYF TRBJ2-7 16 TRBV5-4 many
CASSGLAGATEQFF TRBJ2-1 14 TRBV18 NA
CSVVFTDTQYF TRBJ2-3 11 TRBV29-1 medium-sized
CAISESHWTSGRASYNEQFF TRBJ2-1 20 TRBV10-3 NA
CASRMGQGYNEQFF TRBJ2-1 14 TRBV6-5 NA
CASSIGTGDTGELFF TRBJ2-2 15 TRBV19 many
CAVGRDLEQYF TRBJ2-7 11 TRBV6-6 many
CASSFRDSLNEQFF TRBJ2-1 14 TRBV7-6 few
CASSWEGANTGELFF TRBJ2-2 15 TRBV6-1 many
CATSGGTEQYF TRBJ2-7 11 TRBV6-2/TRBV6-3 many
CASSTSGGTQYF TRBJ2-3 12 TRBV5-5 NA
CATGGLADTGELFF TRBJ2-2 14 TRBV19 few
CASSPLTEDTQYF TRBJ2-3 13 TRBV7-2 NA
CASSARPSGITQDEQFF TRBJ2-1 17 TRBV5-1 few
CASSPRQGGFFGALSSYNEQFF TRBJ2-1 22 TRBV3-1 many
CASSLGGNNQPQHF TRBJ1-5 14 TRBV5-1 NA
CASSFRDKDTGELFF TRBJ2-2 15 TRBV9 many
CASSLVPGQPDQETQYF TRBJ2-5 17 TRBV5-4 many
CASADSLPREKLFF TRBJ1-4 14 TRBV6-1 NA
CASSSMRLAERVGTQYF TRBJ2-3 17 TRBV5-1 many
CSVSPWDRSTDTQYF TRBJ2-3 15 TRBV29-1 once
CASSRRGRTDTQYF TRBJ2-3 14 TRBV12-3/TRBV12-4 many
CASSPPGNTEAFF TRBJ1-1 13 TRBV18 many
CASRVGPKNEKLFF TRBJ1-4 14 TRBV7-9 NA
CASSMNRGEKLFF TRBJ1-4 13 TRBV19 many
CSARVRASGSVTQYF TRBJ2-3 15 TRBV20-1 few
CASSVDSGTGTYGYTF TRBJ1-2 16 TRBV9 many
CASSYSGNNEQIF TRBJ2-1 13 TRBV7-2 NA
CASSLDTLLGNEQFF TRBJ2-1 15 TRBV5-4 many
CAWSAGGPGQPQHF TRBJ1-5 14 TRBV30 NA
CASSNPGFNQPQHF TRBJ1-5 14 TRBV7-2 NA
CSVSSGNTIYF TRBJ1-3 11 TRBV29-1 many
CASGAGLDTGELFF TRBJ2-2 14 TRBV10-1 NA
CASSEEVTAEAFF TRBJ1-1 13 TRBV6-1 many
CASSDRTGAQPQHF TRBJ1-5 14 TRBV19 many
CASTPTSGTGETQYF TRBJ2-5 15 TRBV2 many
CASSKAPGGSHSPLHF TRBJ1-6 16 TRBV21-1 many
CARARERAYNNEQFF TRBJ2-1 15 TRBV21-1 NA
CASSEAGRQNTEAFF TRBJ1-1 15 TRBV10-2 many
CASQRERAQETQYF TRBJ2-5 14 TRBV18 many